The sequence of this T cell receptor (beta chain) was determined in a study of cytomegalovirus exposure and HLA in healthy donors. Generated by immunoSEQ multiplex PCR, the TCRdb table keeps only in-frame clones and is missing some. The table includes 90,000 to 120,000 clones, about 85% detected once. This CDR3 spans 15 amino acids. V lost 0 bases and J 4 bases, leaving 12 bases between the germline ends. Germline V gene lookup returns CDR1 ENHRY and CDR2 SYGVKD. The chain has TRBV10-3 and TRBJ1-1; D possibly corresponds to TRBD1 (5 bases). The sequence came from a woman under 30 in good health and CMV-seronegative. The source material was PBMCs. The DNA for the CDR3 is TGTGCCATCAGTGAGTCGGGAGGGGATTCCACTGAAGCTTTCTTT. Amino acids: CAISESGGDSTEAFF.